This T cell receptor beta chain was sequenced during a study of siplizumab effects on memory and regulatory T cells. Overall study results and limits: Alloreactive CD4+ clones that could be mapped were on average about 64% Treg-derived with siplizumab, against about 28% in controls. Confirmation was lacking for the suppressive function of proliferating Tregs derived from siplizumab cultures.

Only in-frame clones appear in the TCRdb table, and some are missing; sequencing was by immunoSEQ multiplex PCR. The sample carries approximately 50,000 clones, nearly 95% recorded once. CDR1 is MNHEY and CDR2 is SMNVEV in the germline V gene (reference sequence). Trimming shortened V by 6 bases and J by 2 bases, and 11 bases separated the two germline ends. There are 13 residues in the CDR3. Comments on this clone: What it binds is not known.

The source material was CD8+ T cells sorted from blood. The source of this sequence is a human donor in good health. The rearrangement links TRBV27 to TRBJ2-7; D may match TRBD1 or TRBD2 (5 bases each). The CDR3 is CASRPRGAYEQYF. The CDR3 DNA reads as TGTGCCAGCAGACCGAGGGGAGCCTACGAGCAGTACTTC.